The rows below give T cell receptor beta chains drawn from one sample of a study of pediatric ulcerative colitis. This table comes from immunoSEQ multiplex PCR, and its TCRdb copy is limited to in-frame clones, with some not included. The repertoire holds 55,000 to 80,000 clones, about three quarters seen once, with roughly 5.5% in the top ten. Sequenced input: blood. The receptors stem from a boy younger than 18 with moderate ulcerative colitis. CDR3s include the opening cysteine and the closing phenylalanine or tryptophan. D genes are given only for firm matches. Size is omitted from some rows. Given values are once, few, many or a class for expanded clones.

D | J | size | V | DNA | CDR3
. | TRBJ1-3 | once | TRBV9 | TGTGCCAGCAGCGTAGAACATAGGGTTGGAAACACCATATATTTT | CASSVEHRVGNTIYF
TRBD1 | TRBJ2-7 | . | TRBV5-1 | TGCGCCAGCAGCACTTCCGGGACAGGTTTAGACGAGCAGTACTTC | CASSTSGTGLDEQYF
. | TRBJ1-4 | . | TRBV27 | TGTGCCAGCAGTTTACGGGGAACCAGGACCGAAAAACTGTTTTTT | CASSLRGTRTEKLFF
TRBD1 | TRBJ1-3 | . | TRBV18 | TGTGCCAGCTCATCGAGCCGCTCACAGGGGGCTCCTACGATTGGAAACACCATATATTTT | CASSSSRSQGAPTIGNTIYF
. | TRBJ2-1 | once | TRBV9 | TGTGCCAGCGGTCAGGGCAATGAGCAGTTCTTC | CASGQGNEQFF
. | TRBJ2-1 | . | TRBV11-3 | TGTGCCAGCAGCTTAGCAGGGCGGGACTACAATGAGCAGTTCTTC | CASSLAGRDYNEQFF
. | TRBJ2-1 | . | TRBV2 | TGTGCCAGCGTCGGGGGACTCTACAACAATGAGCAGTTCTTC | CASVGGLYNNEQFF
TRBD1 | TRBJ1-6 | few | TRBV27 | TGTGCCAGCAGTTTAATTGGGACAGTAGCTAATTCACCCCTCCACTTT | CASSLIGTVANSPLHF
TRBD1 | TRBJ1-5 | . | TRBV12-5 | TGTGCTAGTGGCAGAGAAACAGGGGGTCAGCCCCAGCATTTT | CASGRETGGQPQHF
TRBD1 | TRBJ2-7 | . | TRBV19 | TGTGCCAGTAGTAGACAGGGAAGCGGCGAGCAGTACTTC | CASSRQGSGEQYF
. | TRBJ2-7 | few | TRBV4-2 | TGTGCCAGCAGCCAGAGGGGTGGGGCTCCCTACGAGCAGTACTTC | CASSQRGGAPYEQYF
. | TRBJ1-1 | . | TRBV7-7 | TGTGCCAGCAGCTTAGTCCGGGGCACTGAAGCTTTCTTT | CASSLVRGTEAFF
TRBD1 | TRBJ2-2 | once | TRBV18 | TGTGCCAGCTCACCACCGGACAGGACTTTTGGCGGGGAGCTGTTTTTT | CASSPPDRTFGGELFF
. | TRBJ2-5 | . | TRBV30 | TGTGCCTGGAGTGTTGCAAGGGCAGAGACCCAGTACTTC | CAWSVARAETQYF
. | TRBJ1-1 | few | TRBV4-1 | TGCGCCAGCAGCTCCCCGACAGCTAGCACTGAAGCTTTCTTT | CASSSPTASTEAFF
. | TRBJ2-4 | . | TRBV19 | TGTGCCAGTAGTATACAGACCATGGGTGTTTTGGACATTCAGTACTTC | CASSIQTMGVLDIQYF
TRBD1 | TRBJ1-5 | . | TRBV6-1 | TGTGCCAGCAGCGGGACAGGGGAGCAGCCCCAGCATTTT | CASSGTGEQPQHF
. | TRBJ1-3 | few | TRBV4-1 | TGCGCCAGCAGCCAAGAGACAGTTGGAAACACCATATATTTT | CASSQETVGNTIYF
TRBD1 | TRBJ1-1 | . | TRBV19 | TGTGCCAGTAGTCAGCCCAAGGGACAGGGGGAGAGGACTGAAGCTTTCTTT | CASSQPKGQGERTEAFF
TRBD2 | TRBJ2-7 | . | TRBV5-1 | TGCGCCAGCAGCTCACTAGCGCAGAGCTACGAGCAGTACTTC | CASSSLAQSYEQYF
. | TRBJ2-7 | once | TRBV9 | TGTGCCAGCAGCGTAGGCGGACGAGGCTCCTACGAGCAGTACTTC | CASSVGGRGSYEQYF
. | TRBJ1-2 | . | TRBV5-4 | TGTGCCAGCAGCTTGAACGAGGGGGGCTACACCTTC | CASSLNEGGYTF
. | TRBJ2-7 | . | TRBV10-3 | TGTGCCATCAGTGAGTCAGGCAGCCCCTACGAGCAGTACTTC | CAISESGSPYEQYF
. | TRBJ1-3 | . | TRBV7-2 | TGTGCCAGCAGCTTGGAACAGGTTTACTCTGGAAACACCATATATTTT | CASSLEQVYSGNTIYF
. | TRBJ2-7 | . | TRBV7-2 | TGTGCCAGCAGCCCCAAGGGAGTGGGAGGCTCCTACGAGCAGTACTTC | CASSPKGVGGSYEQYF
TRBD1 | TRBJ1-5 | once | TRBV5-1 | TGCGCCAGCAGCACGGGACAGGGGGGACAGCCCCAGCATTTT | CASSTGQGGQPQHF
TRBD2 | TRBJ2-7 | few | TRBV4-1 | TGCGCCAGCAGTCTACTAGCGGGATCAGTATACGAGCAGTACTTC | CASSLLAGSVYEQYF
. | TRBJ1-1 | . | TRBV9 | TGTGCCAGCAGCGTAGGTGGGATCACTGAAGCTTTCTTT | CASSVGGITEAFF
. | TRBJ1-1 | . | TRBV4-1 | TGCGCCAGCAGCCAAGATAGTGCCCTTAACACTGAAGCTTTCTTT | CASSQDSALNTEAFF
TRBD2 | TRBJ2-1 | once | TRBV11-2 | TGTGCCAGCAGCTCTACTAGCGGTTTCTACAATGAGCAGTTCTTC | CASSSTSGFYNEQFF
. | TRBJ2-6 | . | TRBV11-1 | TGTGCCAGCAGCAATATGGCAGGGACTGGGGCCAACGTCCTGACTTTC | CASSNMAGTGANVLTF
TRBD1 | TRBJ2-7 | . | TRBV7-9 | TGTGCCAGCAGCGGACGAACCTGGGACAGGGGGGCCTCCTACGAGCAGTACTTC | CASSGRTWDRGASYEQYF
. | TRBJ2-3 | . | TRBV9 | TGTGCCAGCAACCCGACAGGGACTCGGGCCACAGATACGCAGTATTTT | CASNPTGTRATDTQYF
TRBD1 | TRBJ1-2 | few | TRBV9 | TGTGCCAGCAGCGCGAGACAGGGAGTAGGGGGCTACACCTTC | CASSARQGVGGYTF
TRBD1 | TRBJ1-2 | . | TRBV15 | TGTGCCACCAGCAGAGGGGATGGGACAGGGCTAAACTATGGCTACACCTTC | CATSRGDGTGLNYGYTF
. | TRBJ2-7 | once | TRBV19 | TGTGCCAGTAGTAATCGGGAGATCCTCCAGGGTCCCTACGAGCAGTACTTC | CASSNREILQGPYEQYF
. | TRBJ1-1 | . | TRBV7-2 | TGTGCCAGCAGCTTAGCGGGGGTGTCTGGTAACACTGAAGCTTTCTTT | CASSLAGVSGNTEAFF
TRBD2 | TRBJ2-1 | . | TRBV18 | TGTGCCAGCTCACCCCAGTCCCCCCTTAGGTCCGGGGGGGCAAACAATGAGCAGTTCTTC | CASSPQSPLRSGGANNEQFF
. | TRBJ2-7 | once | TRBV2 | TGTGCCAGCAGTGAAGCGGGCGGACGTTCCTACGAGCAGTACTTC | CASSEAGGRSYEQYF
TRBD1 | TRBJ1-1 | few | TRBV30 | TGTGCCTGGGCGAGGGGGCAGGAGGCTTTCTTT | CAWARGQEAFF
. | TRBJ2-1 | once | TRBV4-1 | TGCGCCAGCAGCCAAGATCGACTGAACTCCTACAATGAGCAGTTCTTC | CASSQDRLNSYNEQFF
TRBD1 | TRBJ1-5 | . | TRBV19 | TGTGCCAGTAGTCCAGAAGGGACAGGGGAACAGCCCCAGCATTTT | CASSPEGTGEQPQHF